One sample yielded the 9 T cell receptor beta chains listed below, sequenced in a study of shared clonotypes between healthy human individuals. Repertoires were generated with immunoSEQ multiplex PCR, while TCRdb's copy carries only in-frame clones and drops some. Among 2,500,000 or so clones listed, over 85% were seen once. Sequenced material: naive CD4+ T cells from PBMCs. Subset specified: CD45RA+ positively selected. The receptors shown here come from a man between 18 and 29 years old in good health. Some clones in this sample may be carry-over from other donors' samples.

The CDR3 loop reads CASSLLGTSVPYEQYF. CDR3 bases: TGTGCCAGCAGTTTATTAGGGACTAGCGTCCCCTACGAGCAGTACTTC. The rearrangement links TRBV28 to TRBJ2-7, with 10 bases identical to TRBD2. The CDR3 has 16 amino acids. Germline trimming cut 1 base from V and 2 bases from J; bases unmatched to any gene: 5. The germline gives CDR1 MDHEN, CDR2 SYDVKM.

This clone occurred a few times. The V call is TRBV5-4, the J call TRBJ1-1; D gene ambiguous. Deletions cut 2 bases from V and 2 bases from J, with 10 bases between. Germline CDR1 is SGHNT and CDR2 is YYREEE (reference sequence). This CDR3 has 14 residues. The CDR3 DNA follows: TGTGCCAGCAGCTTACCCGGACGTAACACTGAAGCTTTCTTT. Its protein is CASSLPGRNTEAFF.

The chain joins TRBV2 to TRBJ1-2; 8 nucleotides agree with TRBD1. V lost 6 bases to trimming and J lost 6 bases; unmatched junction nucleotides: 9. Germline V gives CDR1 SNHLY, CDR2 FYNNEI. The CDR3 covers 14 residues. The DNA for the CDR3 is TGTGCCAGCAGAGAAACTAGACAGGGGCATGGCTACACCTTC. The encoded protein is CASRETRQGHGYTF.

The rearrangement uses TRBV19 and TRBJ1-1; 9 bases are a match to TRBD1. Germline trimming cut 4 bases from V and 2 bases from J; bases unmatched to any gene: 8. Germline V gene lookup returns CDR1 LNHDA and CDR2 SQIVND (reference sequence). The CDR3 contains 16 residues. CDR3 nucleotides: TGTGCCAGTAGTACGTCGGGACAGGGATATAACACTGAAGCTTTCTTT. Translation: CASSTSGQGYNTEAFF.

The chain uses TRBV6-5 and TRBJ1-2; TRBD1 aligns across 9 bases. Germline V lookup: CDR1 MNHEY, CDR2 SVGAGI. The CDR3 runs 16 residues. The J segment lost 4 bases and the V segment lost 0 bases, leaving 6 bases of the junction unmatched. The CDR3 loop reads CASSYSRTGVAYGYTF. CDR3 DNA: TGTGCCAGCAGTTACTCCCGGACAGGGGTGGCCTATGGCTACACCTTC.

V is TRBV23-1 and J is TRBJ2-7; 7 bases fit TRBD1. TRBV23-1 is assigned to the ORF class and has an uncertain function. The CDR3 is 15 residues long. V dropped 3 bases and J dropped 7; count of bases not matched to a gene: 12. The CDR3 DNA sequence: TGCGCCAGCAGTCAGTACGGCAGGGGGAGTAAGGAGCAGTACTTC. Translating it yields CASSQYGRGSKEQYF.

The chain recombines TRBV21-1 with TRBJ2-4; the D call in the table, TRBD2, was not verified against the DNA. TRBV21-1 is an annotated pseudogene. The CDR3 contains 13 residues. CDR3 sequence reads: CASNSVAKNIQYF. The CDR3 nucleotides read TGTGCCAGCAATTCCGTAGCCAAAAACATTCAGTACTTC.

The rearrangement links TRBV6-6 to TRBJ1-1; D gene uncertain. Per the germline V gene, CDR1 is MNHNY and CDR2 is SVGAGI (reference sequence). V was cut by 6 bases and J by 0 bases, with 14 bases left in between. The CDR3 has 15 amino acids. Here the CDR3 DNA reads TGTGCCAGCAGCCGTAGTCAGTCCATGAACACTGAAGCTTTCTTT. Its translation is CASSRSQSMNTEAFF.

The chain links TRBV19 to TRBJ2-5; the D is unclear. Germline loops: CDR1 LNHDA, CDR2 SQIVND (reference sequence). The V and J ends lost 6 bases and 2 bases respectively, with 7 bases between them. This CDR3 has 12 amino acids. The CDR3 loop reads CASSEFQETQYF. DNA for the CDR3: TGTGCCAGTAGCGAATTTCAAGAGACCCAGTACTTC.